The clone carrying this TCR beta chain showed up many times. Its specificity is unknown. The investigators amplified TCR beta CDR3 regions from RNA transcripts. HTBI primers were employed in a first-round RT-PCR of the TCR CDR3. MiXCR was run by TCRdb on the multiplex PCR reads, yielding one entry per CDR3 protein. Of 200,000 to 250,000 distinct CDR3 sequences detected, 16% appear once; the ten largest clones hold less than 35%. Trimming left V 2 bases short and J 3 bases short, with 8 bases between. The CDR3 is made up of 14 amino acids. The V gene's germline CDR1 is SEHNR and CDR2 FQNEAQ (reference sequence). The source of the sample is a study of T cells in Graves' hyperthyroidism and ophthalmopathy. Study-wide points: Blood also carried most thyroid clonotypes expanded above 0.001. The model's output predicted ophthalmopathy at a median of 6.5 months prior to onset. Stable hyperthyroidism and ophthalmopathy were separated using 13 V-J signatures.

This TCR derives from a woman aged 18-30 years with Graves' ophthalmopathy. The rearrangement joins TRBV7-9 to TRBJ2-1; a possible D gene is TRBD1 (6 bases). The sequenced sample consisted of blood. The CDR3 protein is CASSLSDSYNEQFF. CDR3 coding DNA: TGTGCCAGCAGCTTATCGGACAGCTACAATGAGCAGTTCTTC. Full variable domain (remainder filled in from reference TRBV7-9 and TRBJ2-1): DTGVSQNPRHKITKRGQNVTFRCDPISEHNRLYWYRQTLGQGPEFLTYFQNEAQLEKSRLLSDRFSAERPKGSFSTLEIQRTEQGDSAMYLCASSLSDSYNEQFFGPGTRLTVL.